Each of the 6 T cell receptor beta chains below was sequenced from the same sample in a study of blood T cell repertoires in COVID-19. Profiled with immunoSEQ multiplex PCR; TCRdb holds only in-frame clones, not every one. Seen here are 80,000 or so clones, around 86% observed once, and the top ten hold around 40%. Sequencing was performed on peripheral blood. These receptors were obtained from a man older than 75 with acute or convalescent COVID-19.

The chain employs TRBV7-3 and TRBJ2-3; 14 bases map to TRBD2. V lost 5 bases and J lost 4; bases outside the gene matches: 14. Germline V lookup: CDR1 SGHTA, CDR2 FQGTGA. The CDR3 consists of 19 residues. The CDR3 nucleotides are TGTGCCAGCAGCCCGGACCGGCTGGGACTAGCGGGAGTCCCAGATACGCAGTATTTT. This encodes CASSPDRLGLAGVPDTQYF.

The chain joins TRBV3-1 (or the pseudogene TRBV3-2) to TRBJ2-1; D may be TRBD2 (7 bases). The CDR3 consists of 13 residues. Germline V gene lookup returns CDR1 LGHDT and CDR2 YNNKEL (reference sequence). Trimming took 8 bases from V and 3 from J, leaving 11 bases between them. CDR3 sequence (DNA): TGTGCCAGCGGGAGGGGGGTCTACAATGAGCAGTTCTTC. It codes for CASGRGVYNEQFF.

The genes are TRBV24-1 and TRBJ2-5, with a possible D match to TRBD2 (6 bases). The germline V gene encodes CDR1 KGHDR and CDR2 SFDVKD. V was pared by 3 bases and J by 2 bases, with 18 bases between. The CDR3 has 17 amino acids. CDR3 DNA: TGTGCCACCAGTGATGCGGGAACGGACACCCCACAAGAGACCCAGTACTTC. It is translated as CATSDAGTDTPQETQYF.

The rearrangement links TRBV5-1 to TRBJ1-4; 10 bases map to TRBD1. The germline CDR1 and CDR2 sequences are SGHRS and YFSETQ. With 7 bases clipped from V and 0 bases from J, the junction kept 9 bases outside the gene matches. CDR3 length: 17 residues. DNA for the CDR3: TGCGCCAGCTCTCAAGGGGGACAGGGGACAACTAATGAAAAACTGTTTTTT. Translating gives CASSQGGQGTTNEKLFF.

V and J are TRBV29-1 and TRBJ2-5; 8 bases map to TRBD1. The junction had 8 bases not matched to a gene; V was cut back by 4 bases and J by 4 bases. CDR1 is SQVTM and CDR2 is ANQGSEA in the germline V gene. The CDR3 length is 14 residues. The CDR3 DNA is TGCAGCGTTGTAAAAAGGACAGGGACAGAGACCCAGTACTTC. Its protein product is CSVVKRTGTETQYF.

The chain carries TRBV13 and TRBJ2-3; TRBD2 aligns across 9 bases. There are 15 residues in the CDR3. V trimming: 4 bases; J trimming: 0 bases; junction bases outside the gene matches: 2. Germline-derived CDR1 and CDR2 are PRHDT and FYEKMQ (reference sequence). The CDR3 protein is CASSSTSGSTDTQYF. CDR3 in DNA: TGTGCCAGCAGCTCTACTAGCGGGAGCACAGATACGCAGTATTTT.